The entry that follows covers one TCR beta chain sequence. These data come from a study of blood T cell repertoires in COVID-19. TCRdb's copy holds only in-frame clones and misses some; the assay was immunoSEQ multiplex PCR. The sample shows 30,000 to 45,000 clones, 90% of them seen only once. The CDR3 has 15 residues. The germline V gene encodes CDR1 SGDLS and CDR2 YYNGEE. Trimming took off 4 bases at V and 8 bases at J, with 18 bases between the two ends. Sequences were obtained from peripheral blood. The V call is TRBV9, the J call TRBJ1-4; D is perhaps TRBD1 (5 bases). This clonotype originated in a human donor in a cohort sampled during active COVID-19. The CDR3 sequence: CASSNKGRVDEKLFF. DNA for the CDR3: TGTGCCAGCAGCAACAAGGGCAGGGTGGACGAAAAACTGTTTTTT.